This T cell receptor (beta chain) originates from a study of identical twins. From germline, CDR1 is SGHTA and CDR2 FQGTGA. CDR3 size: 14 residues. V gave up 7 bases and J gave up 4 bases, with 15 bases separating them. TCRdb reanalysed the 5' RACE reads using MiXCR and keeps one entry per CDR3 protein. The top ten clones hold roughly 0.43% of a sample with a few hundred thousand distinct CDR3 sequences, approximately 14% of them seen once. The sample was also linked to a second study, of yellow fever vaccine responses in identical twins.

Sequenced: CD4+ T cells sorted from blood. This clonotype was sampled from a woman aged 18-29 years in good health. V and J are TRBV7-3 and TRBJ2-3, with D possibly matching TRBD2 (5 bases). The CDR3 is CASNAGDPADTQYF. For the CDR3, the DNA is TGTGCCAGCAACGCCGGGGATCCAGCAGATACGCAGTATTTT.